One and the same sample provided the 22 T cell receptor beta chains below, sequenced in a study of tumor-infiltrating lymphocytes in primary liver carcinoma. Germline DNA was also extracted, and blood RNA derived from unsorted whole blood. cDNA specific to TCR beta was made from around 470 ng of total RNA, with a constant-region primer employed for priming. ARM-PCR was slightly modified, and three nested multiplex PCR rounds with it gave rise to the TCR beta libraries. TRBV1-TRBV30 forward primers paired with a C-beta reverse primer were used in the first two PCR rounds, which ran roughly 11 cycles each. MiXCR was run by TCRdb on the multiplex PCR reads, yielding one entry per CDR3 protein. This sample yields around 330,000 distinct CDR3 sequences, of which 50% to 75% are seen a single time; 15% to 20% belongs to the top ten. Sequencing was done on a sample of peripheral blood. The origin of the receptors is a woman in her thirties with primary liver carcinoma and hepatitis B virus infection.

This clonotype was recorded at least ten times. The chain recombines TRBV29-1 with TRBJ2-7, with D possibly being TRBD1 or TRBD2 (5 bases each). The germline CDR1 and CDR2 sequences are SQVTM and ANQGSEA. V lost 0 bases, J lost 2 bases, and 11 bases lay in between. This CDR3 is 14 amino acids long. CDR3 loop: CSVEEGQGPYEQYF. CDR3 DNA sequence: TGCAGCGTTGAAGAAGGGCAGGGACCCTACGAGCAGTACTTC.

This clonotype has more than one count but fewer than ten. The genes are TRBV5-4 and TRBJ2-1; unclear D gene. The CDR3 length is 16 residues. In germline, CDR1 is SGHNT, CDR2 YYREEE (reference sequence). Trimming stripped 2 bases from V and 7 bases from J, with 19 bases between. CDR3: CASSLGGPTNNNEQFF. In DNA form, the CDR3 reads TGTGCCAGCAGCTTAGGCGGACCCACAAACAATAATGAGCAGTTCTTC.

This clonotype showed up many times. V and J are TRBV4-3 and TRBJ1-1; D is undetermined. The germline V gene has CDR1 LGHNA and CDR2 YSLEER. V was cut by 0 bases and J by 6 bases, with 17 bases left in between. This CDR3 spans 16 amino acids. CDR3 sequence reads: CASSQDNLGLVAEAFF. In DNA form, the CDR3 reads TGCGCCAGCAGCCAAGATAATTTGGGCCTAGTAGCTGAAGCTTTCTTT.

A few counts support this clonotype. A much larger clone differs from this one at a single base, so this may be a read error. This chain links TRBV11-2 with TRBJ2-5, with 11 bases matching TRBD2. The CDR3 runs 16 residues. The germline V gene encodes CDR1 SGHAT and CDR2 FQNNGV. V gave up 5 bases and J gave up 6 bases; unmatched junction bases: 11. This CDR3 reads CASSVAESSGRKTQYF. CDR3 coding DNA: TGTGCCAGCAGCGTAGCAGAGTCTAGCGGGAGGAAGACCCAGTACTTC.

The chain has TRBV12-3 or TRBV12-4 and TRBJ1-1; weak D call: TRBD1 (6 bases). V was shortened by 3 bases and J by 4 bases, with 12 bases between the two germline ends. This CDR3 spans 14 amino acids. CDR3 bases: TGTGCCAGCAGTTTGACAGGCCCTTTCACTGAAGCTTTCTTT. This sequence encodes CASSLTGPFTEAFF.

This sequence joins TRBV7-9 and TRBJ1-5; weak D call: TRBD1 (5 bases). CDR3 length equals 16 residues. Trimming stripped 6 bases from V and 4 bases from J, with 19 bases between. Germline lookup yields CDR1 SEHNR and CDR2 FQNEAQ (reference sequence). For the CDR3, the DNA is TGTGCCAGCAGATTTGGGTTGGGGCCTAGTAATCAGCCCCAGCATTTT. This translates into CASRFGLGPSNQPQHF.

As regards this clonotype: Relative to the germline gene, one junction end is altered; a read error may explain this. The chain links TRBV14 to TRBJ1-4; the D gene is possibly TRBD1 (5 bases). CDR3 length equals 16 residues. From germline, CDR1 is SGHDN and CDR2 FVKESK. The CDR3 DNA sequence: TGTGCCAACAGCCAACGAAGAGGGGAGGCTAATGAAAAACTGTTTTTT. Translating gives CANSQRRGEANEKLFF.

This clonotype appeared a few times. The CDR3 sequence is CSVEGPRERESPYNEQFF. As DNA, the CDR3 is TGCAGCGTTGAAGGTCCACGAGAGCGGGAATCCCCCTACAATGAGCAGTTCTTC. The V call is TRBV29-1, the J call TRBJ2-1; 7 bases are a match to TRBD2. After removal of 1 base from V and 2 bases from J, the junction contained 14 bases not matched to a gene. Germline V lookup: CDR1 SQVTM, CDR2 ANQGSEA. CDR3 length equals 18 residues.

On this clonotype itself: A much more abundant neighbour one base away suggests this may be a read error. The chain employs TRBV12-3 or TRBV12-4 and TRBJ1-1, with no clear D. CDR3 size: 11 residues. V dropped 7 bases and J dropped 8 bases, with 11 bases sitting between them. DNA of the CDR3: TGTGCCAGCAACCCGATCGGAGAAGCTTTCTTT. Translation gives CASNPIGEAFF.

A remark on this clonotype: Likely a read error: the CDR3 ends without its conserved phenylalanine or tryptophan. It is unclear where the CDR3 begins or ends on the DNA, so no DNA is shown, and the CDR3 is as TCRdb lists it. The chain carries TRBV12-3 or TRBV12-4 and TRBJ2-1; TRBD2 was called by the table and not checked on the DNA. The length of the CDR3 is 15 amino acids, counting both ends. The CDR3 spells CASSLSGTSGLERSL.

Regarding this clonotype: One end of the junction is discordant with germline, which a read error may explain. The chain uses TRBV7-8 and TRBJ1-5, with a weak D call TRBD1 (6 bases). The germline CDR1 and CDR2 sequences are SGHVS and FQNEAQ. This CDR3 is built from 15 residues. CDR3 bases: TGTGTCAGCAGCTTAAGCCAGGGGTCCAATCAGCCCCAGCATTTT. This translates into CVSSLSQGSNQPQHF.

The chain employs TRBV28 and TRBJ2-7; 12 bases fit TRBD2. Germline V gene sequence: CDR1 MDHEN, CDR2 SYDVKM. Germline trimming cut 5 bases from V and 4 bases from J; bases unmatched to any gene: 6. The CDR3 sequence is 15 residues long. CDR3 region: CASSHRLAGVYEQYF. In nucleotides, the CDR3 is TGTGCCAGCAGTCACCGACTAGCGGGAGTATACGAGCAGTACTTC.

On this clonotype: This may be a read error, as it is one base from a much larger clone. The chain combines TRBV28 with TRBJ2-7, with 8 bases fitting TRBD2. Trimming took 9 bases from V and 4 from J; bases not matched to a gene: 17. From germline, CDR1 is MDHEN and CDR2 SYDVKM. This CDR3 has 16 residues. Here the CDR3 DNA reads TGTGCCAGAGCCACCTCCGGGAGGGCCTTGCAGTACGAGCAGTACTTC. Protein: CARATSGRALQYEQYF.

This clonotype has only a few counts. The V and J genes are TRBV14 and TRBJ2-7; a weak D match, TRBD1 (6 bases). V lost 0 bases, J lost 7 bases, and 16 bases lay in between. Germline V gives CDR1 SGHDN, CDR2 FVKESK. The CDR3 is 15 residues long. The CDR3 spells CASSQDRNREREQYF. As DNA, the CDR3 is TGTGCCAGCAGCCAAGATCGGAACAGGGAACGGGAGCAGTACTTC.

To note about this clonotype: One end of the junction fails to match germline, which may point to a read error. This chain uses TRBV6-1 with TRBJ1-6, with 7 bases aligning to TRBD1. The length of the CDR3 is 14 residues. Germline V CDR1 and CDR2: MNHNS, SASEGT. The CDR3 loop reads CASTMTGYNSPLQF. CDR3 sequence (DNA): TGTGCCAGCACCATGACAGGGTACAATTCACCCCTCCAGTTT.

Concerning this clonotype itself: This may come from a read error, since a much larger clone is one base off. The chain combines TRBV4-3 with TRBJ1-2; D gene uncertain. CDR3 length: 14 amino acids. Germline CDR1 is LGHNA and CDR2 is YSLEER. This chain's CDR3 is CASGQDKGTYGYTF. DNA for the CDR3: TGCGCCAGCGGCCAAGATAAGGGCACGTATGGCTACACCTTC.

This chain links TRBV6-2 or TRBV6-3 with TRBJ2-4, with D perhaps TRBD2 (6 bases). Germline V gives CDR1 MNHEY, CDR2 SVGEGT. The CDR3 covers 21 residues. V was shortened by 0 bases and J by 16 bases, with 40 bases between the two germline ends. The CDR3 reads CASSYSPWGERVREATISHYF. CDR3 in DNA: TGTGCCAGCAGTTACTCGCCTTGGGGGGAGAGAGTGAGGGAGGCCACAATCTCCCATTACTTC.

This clonotype was seen just once. At one of its ends the junction is not consistent with the germline gene, which may arise from a read error. The chain carries TRBV11-2 and TRBJ2-7, with 12 bases aligning to TRBD2. Germline assignment: CDR1 SGHAT and CDR2 FQNNGV. CDR3 size: 16 residues. The CDR3 spells CARSLETSGSRGEQYF. DNA for the CDR3: TGTGCCAGGAGCTTAGAGACTAGCGGGAGTCGGGGCGAGCAGTACTTC.

Details on this clonotype: The junction departs from germline at one end; a sequencing error may be responsible. V and J are TRBV11-3 and TRBJ2-3; 10 bases are a match to TRBD2. CDR3 length: 14 amino acids. The germline V gene encodes CDR1 SGHNT and CDR2 YENEEA. CDR3 DNA sequence: TGTGCCAGCAGCTGGACTAGCGGAACAGATATGCAGTATTTT. Amino acid sequence: CASSWTSGTDMQYF.

This clonotype was seen repeatedly, ten times or more. The chain couples TRBV11-2 to TRBJ2-1; D is perhaps TRBD1 (5 bases). Germline V lookup: CDR1 SGHAT, CDR2 FQNNGV. CDR3 length equals 13 residues. With 0 bases removed from V and 7 bases from J, the gap between germline ends came to 7 bases. This chain's CDR3 is CASSLDRQNEQFF. The DNA of the CDR3 is TGTGCCAGCAGCTTAGATCGACAGAATGAGCAGTTCTTC.

The rearrangement joins TRBV30 to TRBJ2-3; D is perhaps TRBD1 (5 bases). The CDR3 length is 14 residues. Germline-derived CDR1 and CDR2 are GTSNPN and SVGIG (reference sequence). The CDR3 is CVCQSRTTTDTQYF. The CDR3 DNA is TGTGTCTGCCAGTCTCGGACAACTACAGATACGCAGTATTTT.

The table lists this clonotype with many counts. V is TRBV12-5 and J is TRBJ2-5; D is unresolved. The CDR3 extends over 10 amino acids. CDR1 and CDR2 (germline): LGHNT, FRNRAP. V lost 8 bases, J lost 9 bases, and 10 bases lay in between. The CDR3, as DNA: TGTGCTAGTAATGGTGGGGCCCAGTACTTC. This sequence encodes CASNGGAQYF.